Reported below is one T cell receptor (beta chain). This clone showed up just once. Its antigen is still unknown. No base quality values were provided; no much bigger clone lies one nucleotide off. Whole blood was collected in K2EDTA tubes by collaborating institutions according to the institutions' own protocols. For TCRbeta analysis, collaborators shipped samples as frozen whole blood, isolated PBMCs, or DNA extracted from either of those sample types. The data were obtained in a study of blood T cell repertoires in COVID-19 (dated by TCRdb to 2018 to 2021). With regard to the full study: Samples covering the acute and convalescent phases of COVID-19 were provided by collaborators in the United States, Italy and Spain. The material from the prospective study consisted of cDNA or gDNA derived from T cells, B-cell-depleted T cells, or PBMCs. The dataset comprised deeply sampled blood TCRbeta repertoires from subjects exposed to, actively infected with, or recovered from COVID-19. A freely available public database, intended as a resource for researchers studying the immune response to SARS-CoV-2, is where the repertoires were released. The samples were drawn from the first 160 participants of the ongoing ImmuneRACE study and from 1,254 subjects provided by 6 global collaborators. A de-identified subject ID, COVID-19 status, age in years and sex were almost always included in the sample metadata. Where available, HLA class I and class II types were taken from metadata supplied by the sample provider and were not determined by assay-based typing. The paper as a whole reports these results and caveats: The quantity of clinical and demographic metadata differed by source and by participant and was supplied without curation.

TCRbeta CDR3 regions were amplified from genomic DNA using the immunoSEQ Assay, a bias-controlled multiplex PCR. Under the source paper's analysis protocol: The number of nucleated cells in each sample was estimated from the amplification of reference gene primers within the assay. To quantify the absolute abundance of each unique TCRbeta CDR3 rearrangement, sequence reads were collapsed and filtered. For each sample, productive Simpson clonality was calculated as the square root of Simpson's diversity index over productive rearrangements. TCRdb holds this immuneACCESS table with in-frame rearrangements only. Some clones are missing; in checked studies, unresolved V genes explain under half, and the rest has no known cause. The DNA was the basis for D and trimming; V, J and clone size are from that table. The sample table lists around 100,000 clones, about 85% of them with a count of one. The ten largest clones represent roughly 1.4% of the sample.

CDR1 and CDR2 were assigned from the germline V gene as SQVTM and ANQGSEA. CDR3 length: 12 amino acids, cysteine to phenylalanine. Just the 36-base CDR3 DNA is kept, in frame starting at base 1. Trimming at the junction amounts to 0 bases on V and 6 bases on J, and the germline ends lie 8 bases apart. Sequencing used peripheral blood. The chain was built from TRBV29-1 and TRBJ1-2; the D gene assignment is ambiguous. The receptor's source is a man aged 40-50 years with acute or convalescent COVID-19. The base sequence is TGCAGCGTTGAAGAAGTCTATCATGGCTACACCTTC. Its amino acids are CSVEEVYHGYTF.